The source of this TCR beta chain is a study of blood T cell repertoires in COVID-19. Study-wide context: T cells, B-cell-depleted T cells, or PBMCs supplied cDNA or gDNA.

Trimming took off 7 bases at V and 1 base at J, with 7 bases between the two ends. Germline loops: CDR1 SQVTM, CDR2 ANQGSEA. The CDR3 length is 11 residues. Only in-frame clones appear in the TCRdb table, and some are missing; sequencing was by immunoSEQ multiplex PCR. The sample includes about 310,000 clones, roughly 87% of them seen just once. This sequence originates from a man aged 50 to 60 with active or convalescent COVID-19. Sample: peripheral blood. J is TRBJ1-1 and V is TRBV29-1; D call uncertain. The CDR3 spells CSAGENTEAFF. The CDR3, as DNA: TGCAGCGCAGGAGAGAACACTGAAGCTTTCTTT. The full variable domain, rest sourced from reference TRBV29-1 and TRBJ1-1, is SAVISQKPSRDICQRGTSLTIQCQVDSQVTMMFWYRQQPGQSLTLIATANQGSEATYESGFVIDKFPISRPNLTFSTLTVSNMSPEDSSIYLCSAGENTEAFFGQGTRLTVV.